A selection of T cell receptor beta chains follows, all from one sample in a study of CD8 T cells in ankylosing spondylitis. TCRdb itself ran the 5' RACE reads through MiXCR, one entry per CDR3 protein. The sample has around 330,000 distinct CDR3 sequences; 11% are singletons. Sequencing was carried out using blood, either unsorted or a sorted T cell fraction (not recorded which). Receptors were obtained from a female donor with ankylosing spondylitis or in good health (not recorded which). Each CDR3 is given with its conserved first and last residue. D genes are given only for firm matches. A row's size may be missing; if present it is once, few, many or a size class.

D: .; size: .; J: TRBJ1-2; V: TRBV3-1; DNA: TGTGCCAGCAGCCAAGAGGACACCATCTATGGCTACACCTTC; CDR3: CASSQEDTIYGYTF
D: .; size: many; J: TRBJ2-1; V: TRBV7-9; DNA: TGTGCCAGCAGCTTAGAGATTCGGGACGCGCAGTTCTTC; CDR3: CASSLEIRDAQFF
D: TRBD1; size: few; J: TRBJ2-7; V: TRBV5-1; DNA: TGCGCCAGCAGCTTGGTGTCGCCGGGACAGGGCCCCTACGAGCAGTACTTC; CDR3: CASSLVSPGQGPYEQYF
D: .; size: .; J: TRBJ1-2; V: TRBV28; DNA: TGTGCCAGCAGTTTAGGCGGATCCGATGGCTACACCTTC; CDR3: CASSLGGSDGYTF
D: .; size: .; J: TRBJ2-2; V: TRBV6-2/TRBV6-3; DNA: TGTGCCAGCAGTTTGACAGGGAGCGGGCTAAGGGACACCGGGGAGCTGTTTTTT; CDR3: CASSLTGSGLRDTGELFF
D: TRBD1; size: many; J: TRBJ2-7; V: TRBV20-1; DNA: TGCAGTGCCAGGGACAGGGGATACGAGCAGTACTTC; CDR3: CSARDRGYEQYF
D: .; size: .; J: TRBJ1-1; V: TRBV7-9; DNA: TGTGCCAGCAGCTTAGAAGGCGCCCGTAACTCTGAAGCTTTCTTT; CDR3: CASSLEGARNSEAFF
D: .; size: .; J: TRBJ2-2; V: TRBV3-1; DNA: TGTGCCAGCAGCCCCGGGGCGTACGGGGAGCTGTTTTTT; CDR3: CASSPGAYGELFF
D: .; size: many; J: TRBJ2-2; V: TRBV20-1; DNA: TGCAGTGCTAGAGCTAGTACCGGGGAGCTGTTTTTT; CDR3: CSARASTGELFF
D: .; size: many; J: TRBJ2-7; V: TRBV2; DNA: TGTGCCAGCAAGGGGCCGGAGATCTACGAGCAGTACTTC; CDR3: CASKGPEIYEQYF
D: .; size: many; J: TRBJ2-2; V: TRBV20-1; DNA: TGCAGTGCTGCCGGACCATCGAACACCGGGGAGCTGTTTTTT; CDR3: CSAAGPSNTGELFF
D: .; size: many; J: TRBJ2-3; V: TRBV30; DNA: TGTGCCTGGAGAGGATGGGGAGCTCAAGATACGCAGTATTTT; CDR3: CAWRGWGAQDTQYF
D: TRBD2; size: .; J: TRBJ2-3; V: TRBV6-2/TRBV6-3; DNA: TGTGCCAGCAAACTAGCGGGAGGGCCCGTAGGTACGCAGTATTTT; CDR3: CASKLAGGPVGTQYF
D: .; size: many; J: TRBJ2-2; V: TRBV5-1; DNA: TGCGCCAGCAGTTTAGGGACTCCCGTTACCGGGGAGCTGTTTTTT; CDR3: CASSLGTPVTGELFF
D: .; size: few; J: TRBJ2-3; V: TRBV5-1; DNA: TGCGCCAGCAGCTCGGGGGTAAGCACAGATACGCAGTATTTT; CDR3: CASSSGVSTDTQYF
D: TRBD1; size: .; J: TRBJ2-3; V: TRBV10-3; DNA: TGTGCCATCGCCCGGCAGGGGGTGGTCACAGATACGCAGTATTTT; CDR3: CAIARQGVVTDTQYF
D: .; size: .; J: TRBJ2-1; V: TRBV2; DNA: TGTGCCAGCAGTGAAGGGCCCAGGGCAAACAATGAGCAGTTCTTC; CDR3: CASSEGPRANNEQFF
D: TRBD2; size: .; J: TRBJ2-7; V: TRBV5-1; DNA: TGCGCCAGCAGCGAAGCGGGAGAACTCTACGAGCAGTACTTC; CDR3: CASSEAGELYEQYF
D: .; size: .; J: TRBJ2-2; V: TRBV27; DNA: TGTGCCAGCAGTTCACAAGACTACGCACAGACAACGATAAACCCCGGGGAGCTGTTTTTT; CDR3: CASSSQDYAQTTINPGELFF
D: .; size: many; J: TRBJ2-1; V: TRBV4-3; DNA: TGCGCCAGCAGCCAAGATTCGCAGCTCAATGAGCAGTTCTTC; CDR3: CASSQDSQLNEQFF
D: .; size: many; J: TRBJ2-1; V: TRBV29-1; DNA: TGCAGCGTTCATGGGGGGGAGCAGTTCTTC; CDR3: CSVHGGEQFF
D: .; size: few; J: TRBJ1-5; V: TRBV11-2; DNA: TGTGCCAGCAGCTTACTGGGTCCCCAGGGAATGGGCAATCAGCCCCAGCATTTT; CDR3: CASSLLGPQGMGNQPQHF
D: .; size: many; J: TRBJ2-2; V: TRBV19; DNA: TGTGCCAGTAGTATTGACGGGGAGCTGTTTTTT; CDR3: CASSIDGELFF
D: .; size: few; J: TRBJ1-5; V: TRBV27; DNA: TGTGCCAGCAGTTTCAGGGGATGGGATCAGCCCCAGCATTTT; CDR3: CASSFRGWDQPQHF
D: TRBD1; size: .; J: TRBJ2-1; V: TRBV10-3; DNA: TGTGCCATCAGACCCGGGACAGTCAATGAGCAGTTCTTC; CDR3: CAIRPGTVNEQFF
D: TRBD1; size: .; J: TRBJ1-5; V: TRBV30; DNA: TGTGCCTGGAGTCCCCCAGGACAGGGTCGTCAGCCCCAGCATTTT; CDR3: CAWSPPGQGRQPQHF
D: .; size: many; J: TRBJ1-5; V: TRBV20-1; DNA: TGCAGTGCCGAGGACGGAAGCAATCAGCCCCAGCATTTT; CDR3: CSAEDGSNQPQHF
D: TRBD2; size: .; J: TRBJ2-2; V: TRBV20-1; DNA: TGCAGTGTCGCCGGGGGGGCCTACGCGAACACCGGGGAGCTGTTTTTT; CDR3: CSVAGGAYANTGELFF
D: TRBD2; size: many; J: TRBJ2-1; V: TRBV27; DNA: TGTGCCAGCAGTCCTGGGACTAGCGGGAGAGCGGAGCAGTTCTTC; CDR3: CASSPGTSGRAEQFF
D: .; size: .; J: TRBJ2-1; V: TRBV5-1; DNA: TGCGCCAGCAGCTTTGGTCCCCAGGTGAATGAGCAGTTCTTC; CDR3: CASSFGPQVNEQFF
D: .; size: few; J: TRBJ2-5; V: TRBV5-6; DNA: TGTGCCAGCAGCTTCGGACAGCCTCGGGAGACCCAGTACTTC; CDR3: CASSFGQPRETQYF
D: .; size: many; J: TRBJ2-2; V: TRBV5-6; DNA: TGTGCCAGCAGCTTGGCCGGGGGCACCGGGGAGCTGTTTTTT; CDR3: CASSLAGGTGELFF
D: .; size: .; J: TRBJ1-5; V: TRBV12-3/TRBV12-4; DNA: TGTGCCAGCAGTTTAATGTTGCCCGTTTCGAATCAGCCCCAGCATTTT; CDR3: CASSLMLPVSNQPQHF
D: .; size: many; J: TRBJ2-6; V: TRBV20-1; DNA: TGCAGTGCTAGGATTGGATCTGGGGCCAACGTCCTGACTTTC; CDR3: CSARIGSGANVLTF
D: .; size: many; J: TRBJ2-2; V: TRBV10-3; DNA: TGTGCCATCAGTGAGCGGGACACCGGGGAGCTGTTTTTT; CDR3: CAISERDTGELFF
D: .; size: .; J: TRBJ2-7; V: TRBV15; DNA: TGTGCCACCCGGAATGTAGGGTCCTCCTACGAGCAGTACTTC; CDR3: CATRNVGSSYEQYF
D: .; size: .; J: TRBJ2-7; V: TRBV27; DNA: TGTGCCAGCAGTTTGTCGCAGGGTAGACCCTACGAGCAGTACTTC; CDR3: CASSLSQGRPYEQYF
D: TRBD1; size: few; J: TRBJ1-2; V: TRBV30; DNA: TGTGCCTGCGACAGGGATGGCTATGGCTACACCTTC; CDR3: CACDRDGYGYTF
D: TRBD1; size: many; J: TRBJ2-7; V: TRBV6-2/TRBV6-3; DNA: TGTGCCAGCAGCCCCCTACCTGGACAGGGATACAACGAGCAGTACTTC; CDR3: CASSPLPGQGYNEQYF
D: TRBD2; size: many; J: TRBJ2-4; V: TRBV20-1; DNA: TGCAGTGCCATGGAGGCGGGAGCGTATGTCATTCAGTACTTC; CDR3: CSAMEAGAYVIQYF
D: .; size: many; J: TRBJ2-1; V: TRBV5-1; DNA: TGCGCCAGCAGCTTATTACAGGGCCGGGGGAATGAGCAGTTCTTC; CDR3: CASSLLQGRGNEQFF
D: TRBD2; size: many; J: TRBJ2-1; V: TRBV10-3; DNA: TGTGCCATCAGTGCTCCAGCGGGAGCTCTCTACAATGAGCAGTTCTTC; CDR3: CAISAPAGALYNEQFF
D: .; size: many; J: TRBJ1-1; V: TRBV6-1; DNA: TGTGCCAGCAAGAAGACAGGAGACATTGAAGCTTTCTTT; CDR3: CASKKTGDIEAFF
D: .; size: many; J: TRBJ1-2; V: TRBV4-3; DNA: TGCGCCAGCAGCCAAGATTTGGGAGACCGGGGAGTTGGAGGCTACACCTTC; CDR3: CASSQDLGDRGVGGYTF
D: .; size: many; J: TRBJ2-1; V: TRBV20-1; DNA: TGCAGTGCTAGGGAGGTGGCGGGGGCCTTAAACAATGAGCAGTTCTTC; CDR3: CSAREVAGALNNEQFF